Sequencing of this TCR beta chain was carried out in a study of blood T cell repertoires in COVID-19. Study as a whole: Acute and convalescent COVID-19 specimens originated in the United States, Italy and Spain. PBMCs, B-cell-depleted T cells, or T cells provided the cDNA or gDNA that made up the material.

As handled by the study authors: It was from reference gene primer amplification that nucleated cell counts were estimated. Sequenced by immunoSEQ multiplex PCR; TCRdb stores in-frame clones only, minus some. From that table come the V and J calls and clone size; the DNA was used to work out D and trimming. Of 45,000 to 70,000 clones listed, about 91% are singletons. The germline V gene has CDR1 LNHDA and CDR2 SQIVND (reference sequence). V trimming: 7 bases; J trimming: 0 bases; junction bases outside the gene matches: 15. CDR3 length: 18 residues. The V and J genes are TRBV19 and TRBJ1-5, with 7 nucleotides matching TRBD1. Sequencing was carried out using peripheral blood. This receptor was taken from a woman in her fifties or sixties with active or convalescent COVID-19. CDR3 bases: TGTGCCAGTAAGGAGGACAGGACCTACCTTAATAGCAATCAGCCCCAGCATTTT. Protein sequence: CASKEDRTYLNSNQPQHF.